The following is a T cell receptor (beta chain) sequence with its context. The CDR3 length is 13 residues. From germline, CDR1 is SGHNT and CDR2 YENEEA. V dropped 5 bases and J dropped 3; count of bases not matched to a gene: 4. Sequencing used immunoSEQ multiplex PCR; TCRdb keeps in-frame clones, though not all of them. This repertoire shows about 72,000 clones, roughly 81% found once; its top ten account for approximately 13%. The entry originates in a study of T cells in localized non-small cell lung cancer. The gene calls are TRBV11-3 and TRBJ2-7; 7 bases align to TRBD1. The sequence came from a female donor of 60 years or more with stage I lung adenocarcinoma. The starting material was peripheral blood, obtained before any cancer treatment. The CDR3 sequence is CASSHRQGYEQYF. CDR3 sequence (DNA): TGTGCCAGCAGCCATCGACAGGGCTACGAGCAGTACTTC.